The 2 T cell receptor beta chains below were found in one sample sequenced in a study of blood T cells in healthy people across ages. Using a J-beta primer mix together with a sample-barcoded 5' primer, a second PCR was run for roughly 6 to 12 cycles. In TCRdb, the 5' RACE reads were re-called with MiXCR into one record per CDR3 protein. Of hundreds of thousands of distinct CDR3 sequences in the sample, 40% to 50% were seen once. The sample taken for sequencing was blood. Receptor source: a man in his sixties in good health.

This clonotype was found many times. The chain couples TRBV4-3 to TRBJ2-2; TRBD1 agrees at 7 bases. The CDR3 has 17 amino acids. Germline V CDR1 and CDR2: LGHNA, YSLEER. V lost 1 base and J lost 4; bases outside the gene matches: 9. The CDR3 spells CASSQGTGKRSTGELFF. CDR3 nucleotides: TGCGCCAGCAGCCAAGGGACAGGAAAAAGGTCCACCGGGGAGCTGTTTTTT.

Note on this clonotype: One junction end does not reproduce the germline sequence, and a read error may be involved. The chain carries TRBV25-1 and TRBJ2-5; the D is unclear. Germline loops: CDR1 MGHDK, CDR2 SYGVNS. This CDR3 has 13 residues. The CDR3 DNA follows: TGTACCAGCAGTGAATTTAGTTGGGAGACCCAGTACTTC. Residues: CTSSEFSWETQYF.